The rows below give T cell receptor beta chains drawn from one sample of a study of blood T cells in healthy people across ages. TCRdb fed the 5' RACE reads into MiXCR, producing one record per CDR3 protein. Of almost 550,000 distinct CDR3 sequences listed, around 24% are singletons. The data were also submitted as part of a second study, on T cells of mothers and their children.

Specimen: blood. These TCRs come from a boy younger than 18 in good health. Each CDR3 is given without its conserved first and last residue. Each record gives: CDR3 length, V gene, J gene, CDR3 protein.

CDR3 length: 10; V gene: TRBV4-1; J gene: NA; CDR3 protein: ASRTGTHEQF
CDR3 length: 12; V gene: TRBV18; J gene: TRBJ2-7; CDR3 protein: ASSADRGAHEQY
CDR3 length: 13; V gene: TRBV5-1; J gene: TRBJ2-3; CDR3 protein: ASSSPGLGTDTQY
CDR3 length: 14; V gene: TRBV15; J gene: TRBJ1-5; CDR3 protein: ATSSLGGRGGQPQH
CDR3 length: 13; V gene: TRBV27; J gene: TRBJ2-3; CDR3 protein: ASSGLASSTDTQY
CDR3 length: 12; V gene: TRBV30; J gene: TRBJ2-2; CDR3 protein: AWSVSWNTGELF
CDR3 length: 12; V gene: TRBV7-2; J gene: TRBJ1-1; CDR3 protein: ASSLGSRSTEAF
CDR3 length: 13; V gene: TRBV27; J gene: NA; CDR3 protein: ASSFWGDKGYEQY
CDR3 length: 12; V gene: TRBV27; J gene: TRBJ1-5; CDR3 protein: ASSPYTAYQPQH
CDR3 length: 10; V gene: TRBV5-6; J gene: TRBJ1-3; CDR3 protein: ASSFGTNTIY
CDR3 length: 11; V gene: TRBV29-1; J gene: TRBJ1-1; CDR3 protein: SVDPGLGTEAF
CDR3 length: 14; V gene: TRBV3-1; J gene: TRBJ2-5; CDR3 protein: ASSQETVQSQETQY
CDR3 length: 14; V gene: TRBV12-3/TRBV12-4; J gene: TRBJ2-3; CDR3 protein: ASSPWTSGGADTQY
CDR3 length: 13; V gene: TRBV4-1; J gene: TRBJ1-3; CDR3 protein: ASSQGGGSGNTIY
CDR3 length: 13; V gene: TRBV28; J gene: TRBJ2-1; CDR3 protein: ASSLEREGSDRQF
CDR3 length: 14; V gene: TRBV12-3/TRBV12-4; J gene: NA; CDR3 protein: ASSFGRLEMSYEQY
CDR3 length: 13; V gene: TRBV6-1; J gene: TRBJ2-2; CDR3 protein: ASSEARLNTGELF
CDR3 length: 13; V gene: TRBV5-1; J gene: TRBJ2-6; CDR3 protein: ASSPGGPGANVLA
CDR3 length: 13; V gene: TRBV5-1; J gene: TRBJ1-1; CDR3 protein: ASSSTGLSTPEAF
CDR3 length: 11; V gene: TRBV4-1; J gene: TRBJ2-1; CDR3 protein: ASSQVDWDEQF
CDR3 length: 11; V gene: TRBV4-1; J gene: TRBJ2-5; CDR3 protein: ASSQERQGKQY
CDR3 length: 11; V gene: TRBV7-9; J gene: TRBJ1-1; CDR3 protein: ASNAPGGTEAF
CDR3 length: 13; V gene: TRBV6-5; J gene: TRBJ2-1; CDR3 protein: ASSRLAGGNNEQF
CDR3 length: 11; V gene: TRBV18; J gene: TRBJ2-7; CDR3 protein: ASSPAPMDWVF
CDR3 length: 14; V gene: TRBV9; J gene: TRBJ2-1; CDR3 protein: ASSEPPPGQGDEQF
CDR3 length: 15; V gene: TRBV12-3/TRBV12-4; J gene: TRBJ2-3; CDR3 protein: ASSPRSRSGRGDTQY
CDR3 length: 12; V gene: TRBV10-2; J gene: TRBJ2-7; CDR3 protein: ASMPGLAPNEQY
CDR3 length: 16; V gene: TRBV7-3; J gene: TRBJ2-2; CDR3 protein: ASSPTLRGHLNTGELF
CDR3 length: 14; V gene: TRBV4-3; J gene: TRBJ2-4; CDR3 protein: ASSQEGWGPKNIQY
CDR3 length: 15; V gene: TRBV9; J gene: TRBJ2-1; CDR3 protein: ASSVGSSSNSYNEQF
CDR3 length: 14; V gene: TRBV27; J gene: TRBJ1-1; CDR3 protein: ASSTRPGLGNTEAF
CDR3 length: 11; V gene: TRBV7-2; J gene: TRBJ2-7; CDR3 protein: ACSSREDYEQY
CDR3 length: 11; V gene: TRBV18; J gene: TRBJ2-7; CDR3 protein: ASSQDANYEQY
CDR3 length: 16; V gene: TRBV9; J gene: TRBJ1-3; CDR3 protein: ASSAHLTGDTSGNTIY
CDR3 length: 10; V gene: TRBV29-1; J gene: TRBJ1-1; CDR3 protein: SADPGGTEAF
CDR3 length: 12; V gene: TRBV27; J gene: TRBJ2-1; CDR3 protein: ASSFWDGNNEQF
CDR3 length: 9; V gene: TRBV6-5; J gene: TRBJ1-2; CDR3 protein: ASRKTGGYT
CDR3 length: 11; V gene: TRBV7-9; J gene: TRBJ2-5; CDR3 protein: ASSLGSLETQY
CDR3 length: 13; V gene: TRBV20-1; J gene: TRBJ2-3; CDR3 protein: SAGGTSGSPDTQY
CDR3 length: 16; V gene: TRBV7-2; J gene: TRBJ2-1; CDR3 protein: ASSLRTGVELAGDRVF
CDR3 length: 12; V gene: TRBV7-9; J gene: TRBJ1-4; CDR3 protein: ASNPTGEGEKLF
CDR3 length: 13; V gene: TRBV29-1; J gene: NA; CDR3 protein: SVLGSGTDTNEQF
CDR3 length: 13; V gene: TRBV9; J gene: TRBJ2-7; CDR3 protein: ASSLASGTAYEQY
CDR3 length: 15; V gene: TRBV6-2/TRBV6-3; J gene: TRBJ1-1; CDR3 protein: ASSYGARDTMNTEAS
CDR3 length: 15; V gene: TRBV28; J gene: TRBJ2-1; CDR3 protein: ASSLHGRGGGYNEQF
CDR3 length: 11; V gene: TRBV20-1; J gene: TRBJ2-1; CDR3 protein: SAREPSRNEQF
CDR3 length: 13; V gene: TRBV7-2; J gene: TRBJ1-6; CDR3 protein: ASSRTGGFDSPLH
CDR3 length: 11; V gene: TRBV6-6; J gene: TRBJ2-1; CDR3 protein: ASSRGPLTEQF
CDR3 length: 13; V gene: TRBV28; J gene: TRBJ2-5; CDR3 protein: ASSFYRDSQETQY
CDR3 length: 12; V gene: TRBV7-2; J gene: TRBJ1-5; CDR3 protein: ASSSRVTNQPQH
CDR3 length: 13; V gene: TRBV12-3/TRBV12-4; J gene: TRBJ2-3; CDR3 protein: ASSLHRSSTDMQY